The next 29 T cell receptor beta chains were all read from a single sample in a study of T cell responses to AZD1222 COVID-19 vaccine. Clones were read by immunoSEQ multiplex PCR, and TCRdb kept only the in-frame ones, dropping some. Found here are 45,000 or so clones, nearly 85% of them singletons; the top ten hold about 50%. This specimen consisted of peripheral blood, obtained on day 0 of AZD1222 vaccination. The receptors come from an adult in good health.

The chain joins TRBV12-3 or TRBV12-4 to TRBJ1-2; D might be TRBD1 (6 bases). Trimming took 6 bases from V and 3 from J, leaving 11 bases between them. The CDR3 extends over 13 amino acids. CDR3 in DNA: TGTGCCAGCAGGCCAGGGGACCACTATGGCTACACCTTC. This codes for CASRPGDHYGYTF.

This clone was observed once. The gene calls are TRBV12-3 or TRBV12-4 and TRBJ1-4; D is ambiguous. This CDR3 region has 13 residues. Trimming left V 8 bases short and J 2 bases short, with 9 bases between. The CDR3 spells CASQVRTNEKLFF. For the CDR3, the DNA is TGTGCCAGCCAAGTCCGTACTAATGAAAAACTGTTTTTT.

The chain uses TRBV9 and TRBJ1-6; D is possibly TRBD1 (5 bases). V was clipped by 3 bases and J by 8 bases, with 15 bases between them. Germline CDR1 and CDR2: SGDLS and YYNGEE. The CDR3 has 15 amino acids. CDR3 nucleotides: TGTGCCAGCAGCGCCCGCGGGACCGGGGATTCACCCCTCCACTTT. Amino acids: CASSARGTGDSPLHF.

This rearrangement joins TRBV6-5 to TRBJ2-5, with 11 bases aligning to TRBD1. V shed 7 bases, J shed 11 bases, and the junction held 9 bases outside the gene matches. The germline CDR1 and CDR2 sequences are MNHEY and SVGAGI. This CDR3 has 13 residues. The CDR3 protein is CASTRGGTGGQYF. CDR3 DNA: TGTGCCAGCACCCGCGGCGGGACAGGGGGACAGTACTTC.

This chain joins TRBV5-4 and TRBJ2-1; D ambiguous. The CDR3 totals 16 residues. Germline V gene lookup returns CDR1 SGHNT and CDR2 YYREEE (reference sequence). V lost 5 bases to trimming and J lost 0 bases, with 15 bases between them. DNA of the CDR3: TGTGCCAGCAGTCGGAGTAAAAACAGCTCCTACAATGAGCAGTTCTTC. Translation: CASSRSKNSSYNEQFF.

The table lists this clone with a count of one. The chain couples TRBV4-3 to TRBJ2-1; 9 nucleotides agree with TRBD2. Per the germline V gene, CDR1 is LGHNA and CDR2 is YSLEER. This CDR3 has 16 residues. Germline trimming cut 0 bases from V and 7 bases from J; bases unmatched to any gene: 7. The CDR3 sequence: CASSQDPASGVNEQFF. CDR3 DNA sequence: TGCGCCAGCAGCCAAGATCCCGCTAGCGGGGTAAATGAGCAGTTCTTC.

The V gene is TRBV7-3, the J gene TRBJ1-1; 8 nucleotides line up with TRBD1. The CDR3 is made up of 14 amino acids. The germline CDR1 and CDR2 sequences are SGHTA and FQGTGA. With 5 bases clipped from V and 1 base from J, the junction kept 3 bases outside the gene matches. The CDR3 sequence: CASSGQGGNTEAFF. The CDR3 bases are TGTGCCAGCAGCGGACAGGGTGGGAACACTGAAGCTTTCTTT.

The V and J genes are TRBV28 and TRBJ2-7; 9 bases are shared with TRBD1. CDR3 length: 14 residues. From germline, CDR1 is MDHEN and CDR2 SYDVKM. V trimming: 3 bases; J trimming: 2 bases; junction bases outside the gene matches: 2. The CDR3 coding sequence is TGTGCCAGCAGTTTTTGGACAGGGGCCTACGAGCAGTACTTC. This gives the protein CASSFWTGAYEQYF.

The genes are TRBV19 and TRBJ1-4; 7 nucleotides match TRBD1. The J segment lost 4 bases and the V segment lost 7 bases, leaving 12 bases of the junction unmatched. Per the germline V gene, CDR1 is LNHDA and CDR2 is SQIVND (reference sequence). This CDR3 is built from 16 residues. The chain's CDR3 is CASTSSDGTVNEKLFF. The CDR3 DNA reads TGTGCCAGTACCTCCTCGGACGGGACAGTTAATGAAAAACTGTTTTTT.

This chain uses TRBV19 with TRBJ1-2; 7 nucleotides match TRBD1. Unmatched junction bases numbered 6, after V lost 7 bases and J lost 1 base. This CDR3 region has 14 residues. The germline gives CDR1 LNHDA, CDR2 SQIVND (reference sequence). The CDR3 sequence is CASNPGQLNYGYTF. CDR3 sequence (DNA): TGTGCCAGTAACCCGGGACAGCTTAACTATGGCTACACCTTC.

The chain combines TRBV6-1 with TRBJ2-7; D perhaps matches TRBD1 (6 bases). In germline, CDR1 is MNHNS, CDR2 SASEGT. V was pared by 0 bases and J by 3 bases, with 12 bases between. The CDR3 totals 15 residues. This CDR3 is CASSEAQTGVYEQYF. DNA of the CDR3: TGTGCCAGCAGTGAAGCGCAGACAGGAGTCTACGAGCAGTACTTC.

The chain couples TRBV28 to TRBJ2-7; the D call may be TRBD1 or TRBD2 (6 bases each). CDR3 size: 15 residues. Germline V CDR1 and CDR2: MDHEN, SYDVKM. Trimming took 2 bases from V and 4 from J, leaving 15 bases between them. CDR3 loop: CASSLIPGAGYEQYF. In nucleotides, the CDR3 is TGTGCCAGCAGTTTAATCCCGGGGGCTGGGTACGAGCAGTACTTC.

The chain is built from TRBV7-2 and TRBJ1-6; D may be TRBD1 (6 bases). V was trimmed by 1 base and J by 3 bases, leaving 10 bases between them. The CDR3 is 16 residues long. Germline CDR1 is SGHTA and CDR2 is FQGNSA. CDR3 nucleotides: TGTGCCAGCAGCTTAGATGGGGGCGGCTATAATTCACCCCTCCACTTT. Its translation: CASSLDGGGYNSPLHF.

The chain employs TRBV7-9 and TRBJ2-5; D not certain. Trimming took off 5 bases at V and 5 bases at J, with 9 bases between the two ends. Germline V gives CDR1 SEHNR, CDR2 FQNEAQ (reference sequence). This CDR3 is 12 amino acids long. The CDR3 region is CASSLTDETQYF. CDR3 bases: TGTGCCAGCAGCCTAACTGACGAGACCCAGTACTTC.

The chain employs TRBV5-6 and TRBJ2-1; D may match TRBD1 or TRBD2 (5 bases each). Looked up from germline, CDR1 is SGHDT and CDR2 is YYEEEE. The CDR3 length is 16 residues. V was trimmed by 0 bases and J by 2 bases, leaving 12 bases between them. CDR3 in amino acids: CASSLVRQGAYNEQFF. The CDR3 DNA reads TGTGCCAGCAGCTTGGTTCGGCAGGGAGCCTACAATGAGCAGTTCTTC.

In its sample, this clone was seen many times. The chain carries TRBV3-1 (or the pseudogene TRBV3-2) and TRBJ1-2; D is unclear. Germline V gene data show CDR1 as LGHDT and CDR2 as YNNKEL (reference sequence). The CDR3 sequence is 15 residues long. V was shortened by 0 bases and J by 0 bases, with 8 bases between the two germline ends. CDR3 sequence: CASSQESVPNYGYTF. The DNA of the CDR3 is TGTGCCAGCAGCCAAGAATCCGTTCCTAACTATGGCTACACCTTC.

The rearrangement joins TRBV12-3 or TRBV12-4 to TRBJ2-1; tentatively, D is TRBD2 (6 bases). CDR3 size: 11 residues. V was pared by 6 bases and J by 7 bases, with 7 bases between. CDR3 loop: CASRRGNEQFF. CDR3 DNA sequence: TGTGCCAGCAGACGGGGGAATGAGCAGTTCTTC.

The chain links TRBV30 to TRBJ2-7; 7 bases align to TRBD2. This CDR3 is 14 amino acids long. The V gene's germline CDR1 is GTSNPN and CDR2 SVGIG (reference sequence). V gave up 1 base and J gave up 6 bases; unmatched junction bases: 9. CDR3 DNA: TGTGCCTGGAGTGCCACCAGCGGGACTGCCGAGCAGTACTTC. It yields the protein CAWSATSGTAEQYF.

The V call is TRBV28, the J call TRBJ2-1; D is ambiguous. The CDR3 has 11 residues. Germline V gives CDR1 MDHEN, CDR2 SYDVKM. The V and J ends lost 3 bases and 7 bases respectively, with 4 bases between them. The CDR3 loop reads CASSFKNEQFF. The DNA for the CDR3 is TGTGCCAGCAGTTTTAAAAATGAGCAGTTCTTC.

This clone was detected only a few times. J is TRBJ2-1 and V is TRBV4-3; tentatively, D is TRBD2 (6 bases). The CDR3 length is 15 residues. CDR1 is LGHNA, CDR2 YSLEER, per germline. V lost 0 bases to trimming and J lost 6 bases, with 12 bases between them. This chain's CDR3 is CASSQDVAGSNEQFF. CDR3 sequence (DNA): TGCGCCAGCAGCCAAGACGTAGCCGGGAGCAATGAGCAGTTCTTC.

V is TRBV19 and J is TRBJ2-1; TRBD2 is a possible D gene (5 bases). Germline CDR1 reads LNHDA; CDR2 reads SQIVND (reference sequence). The CDR3 covers 15 residues. V was cut by 4 bases and J by 6 bases, with 16 bases left in between. The DNA of the CDR3 is TGTGCCAGTAGTACACTACCTCCCGGGGTCAATGAGCAGTTCTTC. This sequence encodes CASSTLPPGVNEQFF.

The chain links TRBV6-4 to TRBJ2-2; D is unresolved. The V gene's germline CDR1 is MRHNA and CDR2 SNTAGT. The V and J ends lost 4 bases and 5 bases respectively, with 17 bases between them. This CDR3 region has 16 residues. The CDR3 sequence is CASSAGHNLGTGELFF. CDR3 nucleotides: TGTGCCAGCAGTGCCGGGCACAACCTTGGGACCGGGGAGCTGTTTTTT.

The chain carries TRBV4-1 and TRBJ1-4; 9 bases are a match to TRBD1. CDR1 and CDR2 from the germline V gene are MGHRA and YSYEKL. V was pared by 2 bases and J by 7 bases, with 8 bases of the junction left unmatched. This CDR3 contains 16 residues. In nucleotides, the CDR3 is TGCGCCAGCAGCCAAACCATGACAGGGGGTGGTGAAAAACTGTTTTTT. Its protein is CASSQTMTGGGEKLFF.

The V gene is TRBV5-6, the J gene TRBJ2-7; 8 bases are shared with TRBD1. CDR3 length: 16 residues. The germline CDR1 and CDR2 sequences are SGHDT and YYEEEE. The J segment lost 4 bases and the V segment lost 4 bases, leaving 13 bases of the junction unmatched. The CDR3 protein is CASSKKTGTGIYEQYF. CDR3 DNA: TGTGCCAGCAGCAAAAAAACCGGGACAGGAATTTACGAGCAGTACTTC.

The chain combines TRBV6-5 with TRBJ2-3; possible D gene TRBD2, 6 bases. CDR3 size: 15 residues. Trimming took off 2 bases at V and 0 bases at J, with 9 bases between the two ends. Germline lookup yields CDR1 MNHEY and CDR2 SVGAGI. The DNA of the CDR3 is TGTGCCAGCAGTTACGGGAGGACCAGCACAGATACGCAGTATTTT. This translates into CASSYGRTSTDTQYF.

J is TRBJ1-3 and V is TRBV16; unclear D gene. V was shortened by 4 bases and J by 2 bases, with 12 bases between the two germline ends. The CDR3 runs 15 residues. CDR1 and CDR2 from the germline V gene are KGHSY and FQNENV. The CDR3 nucleotides are TGTGCCAGCAGCCCTCGTGTGGGCCCTGGAAACACCATATATTTT. It yields the protein CASSPRVGPGNTIYF.

The J gene is TRBJ1-2, the V gene TRBV12-5; D is possibly TRBD1 (6 bases). There are 21 residues in the CDR3. Germline V CDR1 and CDR2: LGHNT, FRNRAP. The V end lost 0 bases, the J end lost 0 bases, and 26 bases lay between the germline ends. This chain's CDR3 is CASGLVRGGGLRTAANYGYTF. DNA for the CDR3: TGTGCTAGTGGTTTGGTACGTGGCGGGGGCCTCCGGACGGCGGCTAACTATGGCTACACCTTC. The variable domain in full, with the rest retrieved from reference TRBV12-5 and TRBJ1-2, is DARVTQTPRHKVTEMGQEVTMRCQPILGHNTVFWYRQTMMQGLELLAYFRNRAPLDDSGMPKDRFSAEMPDATLATLKIQPSEPRDSAVYFCASGLVRGGGLRTAANYGYTFGSGTRLTVV.

The DNA of the CDR3 is TGTGCCAGCGAGACAGGGACCTTCGCAGATACGCAGTATTTT. The encoded protein is CASETGTFADTQYF. The rearrangement uses TRBV7-2 and TRBJ2-3; TRBD1 matches at 7 bases. This CDR3 is 14 amino acids long. V gave up 8 bases and J gave up 4 bases; unmatched junction bases: 9. CDR1 and CDR2 (germline): SGHTA, FQGNSA.

V and J are TRBV3-1 (or the pseudogene TRBV3-2) and TRBJ2-7; no reliable D call. Germline loops: CDR1 LGHDT, CDR2 YNNKEL (reference sequence). Trimming shortened V by 4 bases and J by 0 bases, and 7 bases separated the two germline ends. This CDR3 has 13 residues. For the CDR3, the DNA is TGTGCCAGCAGCCCGAATAGCTCCTACGAGCAGTACTTC. Translating gives CASSPNSSYEQYF.